The present TCR beta chain was sequenced within a study of T cells in Graves' hyperthyroidism and ophthalmopathy. Study-wide results and limits: From stable hyperthyroidism, ophthalmopathy was set apart by a 13 V-J model. Researchers found most expanded thyroid clonotypes above 0.001 in blood as well.

The table lists this clonotype with a count of one. Its antigen is unknown. The investigators amplified TCR beta CDR3 regions from RNA transcripts. HTBI primers were the set used in a first-round RT-PCR of the TCR CDR3. TCRdb re-analysed the multiplex PCR reads in MiXCR, keeping a single row per CDR3 protein. The data hold fewer than 900,000 distinct CDR3 sequences, with roughly 15% observed a single time. Uncontrolled infection, other autoimmune disease, pregnancy or lactation disqualified patients from enrolment. This sample holds PBMCs from approximately 9 ml fresh peripheral blood. Per the germline V gene, CDR1 is MDHEN and CDR2 is SYDVKM. V lost 5 bases to trimming and J lost 12 bases, with 19 bases between them. The CDR3 extends over 13 amino acids.

The V gene is TRBV28, the J gene TRBJ1-1; no firm D call. This TCR came from a young man with Graves' hyperthyroidism. The material sequenced was blood. CDR3 region: CASSPLIARRSFF. The DNA for the CDR3 is TGTGCCAGCAGTCCCTTGATTGCTCGTCGGTCTTTCTTT.